The 27 T cell receptor beta chains presented below share a single source sample, sequenced in a study of CD8 T cells in Susac syndrome. Roughly 0.45 to 1 ug RNA was reverse transcribed with random hexamers. TCRdb reprocessed the immunoSEQ multiplex PCR reads with MiXCR, giving one entry per CDR3 protein. In the table there are some 180,000 distinct CDR3 sequences, over 75% of which are singletons. Sequencing was performed on CD4+ T cells from PBMCs. The receptors come from a human donor with Susac syndrome.

The CDR3 loop reads CASSLSLQASNYGYTF. CDR3 nucleotides: TGTGCCAGCAGTCTCTCGTTACAGGCCTCTAACTATGGCTACACCTTC. The chain is built from TRBV28 and TRBJ1-2; the D gene is possibly TRBD1 (5 bases). The CDR3 has 16 amino acids. Deletions cut 5 bases from V and 0 bases from J, with 16 bases between. Per the germline V gene, CDR1 is MDHEN and CDR2 is SYDVKM.

The genes are TRBV30 and TRBJ2-2, with unresolved D. Looked up from germline, CDR1 is GTSNPN and CDR2 is SVGIG (reference sequence). This CDR3 comprises 12 residues. V dropped 0 bases and J dropped 6 bases, with 5 bases sitting between them. The CDR3 DNA reads TGTGCCTGGAGTGTGGGTTCCGGGGAGCTGTTTTTT. Translated: CAWSVGSGELFF.

V usage is TRBV5-1 and J usage is TRBJ1-5; D gene unclear. V was trimmed by 4 bases and J by 0 bases, leaving 14 bases between them. The CDR3 totals 16 residues. Germline V gene sequence: CDR1 SGHRS, CDR2 YFSETQ. The CDR3 region is CASSLGPRPSNQPQHF. CDR3 in DNA: TGCGCCAGCAGCCTTGGACCACGCCCTAGCAATCAGCCCCAGCATTTT. Drawing the rest from reference TRBV5-1 and TRBJ1-5, the complete variable domain is KAGVTQTPRYLIKTRGQQVTLSCSPISGHRSVSWYQQTPGQGLQFLFEYFSETQRNKGNFPGRFSGRQFSNSRSEMNVSTLELGDSALYLCASSLGPRPSNQPQHFGDGTRLSIL.

The chain is built from TRBV21-1 and TRBJ2-7; the table names TRBD1, a call not compared with the DNA. TRBV21-1 is a pseudogene. There are 17 residues in the CDR3. The CDR3 sequence: CASSKGPPGLRAREQYF. DNA of the CDR3: TGTGCCAGCAGCAAAGGTCCTCCCGGGTTGCGGGCGAGGGAGCAGTACTTC.

The genes are TRBV5-4 and TRBJ2-3, with D perhaps assigned TRBD1 or TRBD2 (6 bases each). Trimming stripped 4 bases from V and 0 bases from J, with 12 bases between. Germline V gives CDR1 SGHNT, CDR2 YYREEE (reference sequence). The CDR3 has 15 amino acids. Here the CDR3 DNA reads TGTGCCAGCAGCCCTGACGGGGGCAGCACAGATACGCAGTATTTT. It yields the protein CASSPDGGSTDTQYF.

The V gene is TRBV6-1, the J gene TRBJ1-2; the D gene is possibly TRBD1 (6 bases). Germline lookup yields CDR1 MNHNS and CDR2 SASEGT. The CDR3 is 13 residues long. Trimming shortened V by 5 bases and J by 4 bases, and 11 bases separated the two germline ends. The CDR3 DNA reads as TGTGCCAGCAGTCCAGGGGCTTTCTATGGCTACACCTTC. Translation: CASSPGAFYGYTF.

This chain connects TRBV5-1 to TRBJ2-5; 13 nucleotides align to TRBD2. The CDR3 has 16 residues. Unmatched junction bases numbered 6, after V lost 4 bases and J lost 3 bases. CDR1 and CDR2 from the germline V gene are SGHRS and YFSETQ. CDR3 sequence (DNA): TGCGCCAGCAGCCGCGGACTAGCGGGAGCGGAAGAGACCCAGTACTTC. This sequence encodes CASSRGLAGAEETQYF.

This sequence joins TRBV6-2 or TRBV6-3 and TRBJ2-7; D gene unclear. CDR3 length: 14 amino acids. V was trimmed by 2 bases and J by 3 bases, leaving 11 bases between them. The germline V gene has CDR1 MNHEY and CDR2 SVGEGT. Here the CDR3 reads CASSYRALDYEQYF. CDR3 sequence (DNA): TGTGCCAGCAGTTACAGGGCCCTTGACTACGAGCAGTACTTC.

The chain links TRBV19 to TRBJ1-6, with D hard to call. CDR1 and CDR2 (germline): LNHDA, SQIVND (reference sequence). Trimming removed 8 bases from V and 8 bases from J, with 19 bases in between. This CDR3 spans 15 amino acids. The CDR3 nucleotides read TGTGCCAGTCGAGAGGGTCCTCTACTCTATTCACCCCTCCACTTT. This encodes CASREGPLLYSPLHF.

The V gene is TRBV7-2, the J gene TRBJ1-1, with a tentative D call TRBD1 (6 bases). The CDR3 is 14 residues long. CDR1 and CDR2 from the germline V gene are SGHTA and FQGNSA. The V gene lost 0 bases and the J gene lost 10 bases, with 15 bases spanning the gap. This chain's CDR3 is CASSLARGGGAAFF. CDR3 DNA sequence: TGTGCCAGCAGCTTAGCGCGAGGGGGGGGCGCAGCTTTCTTT.

The chain couples TRBV14 to TRBJ1-2; a possible D gene is TRBD1 (5 bases). The V gene lost 1 base and the J gene lost 4 bases, with 13 bases spanning the gap. The CDR3 totals 15 residues. Germline values: CDR1 SGHDN, CDR2 FVKESK. The CDR3 loop is CASSQVVSGVYGYTF. CDR3 in DNA: TGTGCCAGCAGCCAAGTTGTTTCGGGGGTCTATGGCTACACCTTC. The full variable domain, completed using reference TRBV14 and TRBJ1-2, is EAGVTQFPSHSVIEKGQTVTLRCDPISGHDNLYWYRRVMGKEIKFLLHFVKESKQDESGMPNNRFLAERTGGTYSTLKVQPAELEDSGVYFCASSQVVSGVYGYTFGSGTRLTVV.

The CDR3 protein is CSVCRTEAFF. In DNA form, the CDR3 reads TGCAGCGTTTGTCGAACTGAAGCTTTCTTT. The chain joins TRBV29-1 to TRBJ1-1, with unresolved D. Trimming stripped 5 bases from V and 5 bases from J, with 6 bases between. The CDR3 runs to 10 residues. Germline-derived CDR1 and CDR2 are SQVTM and ANQGSEA.

The rearrangement uses TRBV5-1 and TRBJ1-2, with D hard to call. Germline loops: CDR1 SGHRS, CDR2 YFSETQ. Trimming pared 0 bases from V and 8 bases from J, leaving 20 bases between. The CDR3 is made up of 16 amino acids. The CDR3 DNA reads as TGCGCCAGCAGCTTGGGCGGCGGCACCGCTGGGGAGGGCTACACCTTC. It is translated as CASSLGGGTAGEGYTF.

The chain combines TRBV5-6 with TRBJ1-4; TRBD1 is a possible D gene (5 bases). The V gene's germline CDR1 is SGHDT and CDR2 YYEEEE. V was pared by 3 bases and J by 0 bases, with 9 bases between. CDR3 length: 15 amino acids. The CDR3 DNA reads TGTGCCAGCAGCTCCCGACAGTCAACTAATGAAAAACTGTTTTTT. Its translation: CASSSRQSTNEKLFF.

This clonotype has only one observation. This chain uses TRBV20-1 with TRBJ2-1; D is tentatively TRBD1 or TRBD2 (6 bases each). V lost 5 bases, J lost 6 bases, and 17 bases lay in between. The length of the CDR3 is 14 residues. Germline lookup yields CDR1 DFQATT and CDR2 SNEGSKA (reference sequence). The CDR3 spells CSAERGRGGNEQFF. CDR3 nucleotide sequence: TGCAGTGCTGAGAGGGGCAGGGGAGGCAATGAGCAGTTCTTC.

The chain has TRBV3-1 and TRBJ1-1; D is perhaps TRBD1 (6 bases). Germline lookup yields CDR1 LGHDT and CDR2 YNNKEL (reference sequence). CDR3 size: 15 residues. Trimming stripped 3 bases from V and 7 bases from J, with 18 bases between. The CDR3 nucleotides are TGTGCCAGCAGCCAGATGGGTGGGGGCGGCAGTGAAGCTTTCTTT. Residues: CASSQMGGGGSEAFF.

DNA for the CDR3: TGTGCCAGCAGTTACACCACACTTCTAAAAGGGGGCAATGAGCAGTTCTTC. This encodes CASSYTTLLKGGNEQFF. The chain is built from TRBV6-5 and TRBJ2-1; TRBD1 might be the D (6 bases). This CDR3 region has 17 residues. V lost 2 bases to trimming and J lost 6 bases, with 20 bases between them. Germline V CDR1 and CDR2: MNHEY, SVGAGI.

V usage is TRBV28 and J usage is TRBJ2-7; no clear D gene. Germline V gives CDR1 MDHEN, CDR2 SYDVKM. Trimming removed 3 bases at V and 5 bases at J, with 5 bases between. CDR3 length equals 11 residues. CDR3 protein: CASSLEHEQYF. CDR3 nucleotide sequence: TGTGCCAGCAGTTTGGAGCACGAGCAGTACTTC.

V and J are TRBV4-2 and TRBJ1-2; D perhaps matches TRBD1 (5 bases). Germline V gene sequence: CDR1 LGHNA, CDR2 YNFKEQ. The CDR3 spans 14 residues. Trimming removed 0 bases at V and 5 bases at J, with 10 bases between. Written as DNA, the CDR3 is TGTGCCAGCAGCCAAGAGGCAGGGCGGTATGGCTACACCTTC. Encoded protein: CASSQEAGRYGYTF.

For the CDR3, the DNA is TGTGCCAGCAGTCCCCCTCTGTGGGGCGCGGATGGCTACACCTTC. This encodes CASSPPLWGADGYTF. The chain has TRBV6-1 and TRBJ1-2, with a weak D call TRBD1 (5 bases). V lost 5 bases and J 6 bases, leaving 19 bases between the germline ends. Germline CDR1 and CDR2: MNHNS and SASEGT. There are 15 residues in the CDR3.

The chain uses TRBV7-9 and TRBJ1-2; TRBD1 might be the D (5 bases). The CDR3 covers 14 residues. The V and J ends lost 7 bases and 3 bases respectively, with 15 bases between them. Germline CDR1 SEHNR, CDR2 FQNEAQ (reference sequence). The CDR3 loop is CASTPGGFDYGYTF. DNA of the CDR3: TGTGCCAGCACCCCCGGGGGGTTCGACTATGGCTACACCTTC.

The chain employs TRBV4-1 and TRBJ2-1, with 11 bases aligning to TRBD2. Germline V gives CDR1 MGHRA, CDR2 YSYEKL. The CDR3 covers 14 residues. V was clipped by 6 bases and J by 6 bases; unmatched bases: 4. The DNA for the CDR3 is TGCGCCAGCAGATTAGCGGGAGGGACCAATGAGCAGTTCTTC. Amino acid sequence: CASRLAGGTNEQFF.

The chain uses TRBV18 and TRBJ2-7; no clear D. V was pared by 0 bases and J by 4 bases, with 4 bases between. CDR3 length equals 12 residues. Germline CDR1 and CDR2: KGHSH and LQKENI. CDR3 region: CASSPPDYEQYF. Here the CDR3 DNA reads TGTGCCAGCTCACCACCCGATTACGAGCAGTACTTC. The full variable domain, in which reference TRBV18 and TRBJ2-7 provide the parts outside the CDR3, is NAGVMQNPRHLVRRRGQEARLRCSPMKGHSHVYWYRQLPEEGLKFMVYLQKENIIDESGMPKERFSAEFPKEGPSILRIQQVVRGDSAAYFCASSPPDYEQYFGPGTRLTVT.

This clonotype turned up a few times. V gene TRBV10-3 combines with J gene TRBJ2-5; 11 nucleotides align to TRBD1. V was clipped by 8 bases and J by 3 bases; unmatched bases: 5. This CDR3 has 14 residues. Germline V gene sequence: CDR1 ENHRY, CDR2 SYGVKD. The CDR3 DNA reads TGTGCCATCCGCAAGGGACAGGGGGAAGAGACCCAGTACTTC. It translates to CAIRKGQGEETQYF.

V usage is TRBV3-1 and J usage is TRBJ1-5, with D perhaps matching TRBD1 (5 bases). Germline CDR1 reads LGHDT; CDR2 reads YNNKEL (reference sequence). The CDR3 covers 13 residues. V shed 3 bases and J shed 7 bases, with 10 bases lying between them. The CDR3 region has the DNA TGTGCCAGCAGCCACCAGACAGACCAGCCCCAGCATTTT. Translation gives CASSHQTDQPQHF. The entire variable domain, with the rest obtained from reference TRBV3-1 and TRBJ1-5, is as follows: DTAVSQTPKYLVTQMGNDKSIKCEQNLGHDTMYWYKQDSKKFLKIMFSYNNKELIINETVPNRFSPKSPDKAHLNLHINSLELGDSAVYFCASSHQTDQPQHFGDGTRLSIL.

The V and J genes are TRBV7-3 and TRBJ2-1; perhaps TRBD2 as D (5 bases). V lost 6 bases to trimming and J lost 2 bases, with 14 bases between them. This CDR3 has 15 amino acids. CDR1 and CDR2 from the germline V gene are SGHTA and FQGTGA. The CDR3: CASREDSGAYNEQFF. The CDR3 nucleotides read TGTGCCAGCAGGGAGGACTCCGGTGCCTACAATGAGCAGTTCTTC.

This clonotype was detected once. The chain is built from TRBV3-1 and TRBJ2-7, with 8 nucleotides matching TRBD2. The CDR3 is 14 residues long. V was pared by 0 bases and J by 3 bases, with 1 base of the junction left unmatched. CDR1 is LGHDT and CDR2 is YNNKEL in the germline V gene (reference sequence). The CDR3 reads CASSQDTSGYEQYF. The DNA of the CDR3 is TGTGCCAGCAGCCAAGATACTAGCGGCTACGAGCAGTACTTC.